The source of this T cell receptor (beta chain) is a study of control samples from healthy donors and cancer patients. The CDR3 consists of 13 residues. CDR1 and CDR2 (germline): MNHEY, SVGEGT. The V end was cut by 5 bases, the J end by 2 bases, with 7 bases between. Profiling relied on immunoSEQ multiplex PCR, and the TCRdb table lists in-frame clones only, not all of them. The repertoire holds tens of thousands of clones, with about nine tenths as singletons. The origin of this receptor is a man in his 60s with colorectal cancer. The sequencing input was PBMCs. This chain links TRBV6-2 or TRBV6-3 with TRBJ1-5, with D unclear. In nucleotides, the CDR3 is TGTGCCAGCAGTAGGTCTGGCAATCAGCCCCAGCATTTT. As protein: CASSRSGNQPQHF.